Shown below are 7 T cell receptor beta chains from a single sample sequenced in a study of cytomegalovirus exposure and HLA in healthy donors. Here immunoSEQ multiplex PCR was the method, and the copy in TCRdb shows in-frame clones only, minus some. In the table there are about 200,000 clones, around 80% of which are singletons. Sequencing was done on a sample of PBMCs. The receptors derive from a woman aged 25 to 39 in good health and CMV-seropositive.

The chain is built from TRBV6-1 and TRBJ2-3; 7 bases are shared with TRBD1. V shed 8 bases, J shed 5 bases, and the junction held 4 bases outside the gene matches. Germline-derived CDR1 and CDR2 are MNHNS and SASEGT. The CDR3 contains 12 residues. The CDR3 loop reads CASDRAGDTQYF. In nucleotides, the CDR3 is TGTGCCAGCGACAGGGCCGGAGATACGCAGTATTTT.

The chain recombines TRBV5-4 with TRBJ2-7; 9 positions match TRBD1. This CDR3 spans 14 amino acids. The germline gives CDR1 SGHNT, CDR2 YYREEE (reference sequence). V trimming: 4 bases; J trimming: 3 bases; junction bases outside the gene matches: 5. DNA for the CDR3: TGTGCCAGCAGCCGGGGACAGGGAAACTACGAGCAGTACTTC. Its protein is CASSRGQGNYEQYF.

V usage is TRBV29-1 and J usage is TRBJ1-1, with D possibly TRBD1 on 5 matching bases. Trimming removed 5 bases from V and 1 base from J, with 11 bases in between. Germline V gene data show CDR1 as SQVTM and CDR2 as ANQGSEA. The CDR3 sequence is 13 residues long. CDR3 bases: TGCAGCGTTCTCGAGACAGCGAACACTGAAGCTTTCTTT. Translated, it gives CSVLETANTEAFF.

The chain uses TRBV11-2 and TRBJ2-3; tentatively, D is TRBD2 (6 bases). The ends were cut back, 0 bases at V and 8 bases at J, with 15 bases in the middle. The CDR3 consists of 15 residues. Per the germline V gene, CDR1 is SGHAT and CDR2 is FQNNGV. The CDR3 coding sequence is TGTGCCAGCAGCTTAGATGCCGGGACTGTCGGTACGCAGTATTTT. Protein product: CASSLDAGTVGTQYF. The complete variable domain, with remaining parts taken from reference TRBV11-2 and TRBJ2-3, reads EAGVAQSPRYKIIEKRQSVAFWCNPISGHATLYWYQQILGQGPKLLIQFQNNGVVDDSQLPKDRFSAERLKGVDSTLKIQPAKLEDSAVYLCASSLDAGTVGTQYFGPGTRLTVL.

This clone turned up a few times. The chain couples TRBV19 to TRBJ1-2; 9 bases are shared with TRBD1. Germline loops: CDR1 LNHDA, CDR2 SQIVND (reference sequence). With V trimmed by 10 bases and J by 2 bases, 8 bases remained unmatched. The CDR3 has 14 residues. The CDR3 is CAINPGQGNYGYTF. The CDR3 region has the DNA TGTGCCATAAATCCGGGACAGGGAAACTATGGCTACACCTTC. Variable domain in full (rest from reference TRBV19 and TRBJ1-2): DGGITQSPKYLFRKEGQNVTLSCEQNLNHDAMYWYRQDPGQGLRLIYYSQIVNDFQKGDIAEGYSVSREKKESFPLTVTSAQKNPTAFYLCAINPGQGNYGYTFGSGTRLTVV.

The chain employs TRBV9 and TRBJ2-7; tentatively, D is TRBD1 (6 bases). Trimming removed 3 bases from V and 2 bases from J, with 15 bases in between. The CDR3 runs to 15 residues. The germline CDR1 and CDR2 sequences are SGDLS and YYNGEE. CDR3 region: CASSAGADSTYEQYF. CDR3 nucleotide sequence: TGTGCCAGCAGCGCAGGGGCAGACTCTACCTACGAGCAGTACTTC.

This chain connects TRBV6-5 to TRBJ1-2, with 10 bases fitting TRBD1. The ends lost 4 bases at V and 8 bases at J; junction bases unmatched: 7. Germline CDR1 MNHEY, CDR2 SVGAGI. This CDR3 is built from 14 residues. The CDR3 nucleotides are TGTGCCAGCAGTTCGGGACAGGGGACGGGCGGCTACACCTTC. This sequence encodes CASSSGQGTGGYTF.